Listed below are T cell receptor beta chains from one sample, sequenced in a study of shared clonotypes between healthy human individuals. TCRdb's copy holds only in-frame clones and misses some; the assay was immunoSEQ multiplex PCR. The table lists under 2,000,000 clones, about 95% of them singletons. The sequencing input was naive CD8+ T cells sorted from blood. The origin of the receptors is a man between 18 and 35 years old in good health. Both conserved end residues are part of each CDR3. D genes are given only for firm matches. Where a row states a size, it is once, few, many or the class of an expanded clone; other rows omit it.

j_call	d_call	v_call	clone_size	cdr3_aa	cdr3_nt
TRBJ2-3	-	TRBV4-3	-	CASSQEGSGTDTQYF	TGCGCCAGCAGCCAAGAAGGTAGCGGTACAGATACGCAGTATTTT
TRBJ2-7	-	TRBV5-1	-	CASSLSGRGGGIIYEQYF	TGCGCCAGCAGCCTCTCGGGGCGTGGAGGGGGAATAATCTACGAGCAGTACTTC
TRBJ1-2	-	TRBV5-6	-	CASSVGGLYGYTF	TGTGCCAGCAGCGTCGGAGGCCTCTATGGCTACACCTTC
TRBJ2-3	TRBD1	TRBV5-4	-	CASSPTGGGTDTQYF	TGTGCCAGCAGTCCGACAGGGGGAGGAACAGATACGCAGTATTTT
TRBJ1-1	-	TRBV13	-	CASSLSGLNTEAFF	TGTGCCAGCAGCTTATCGGGGCTGAACACTGAAGCTTTCTTT
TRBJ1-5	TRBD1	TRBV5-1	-	CASSGTGDSGNQPQHF	TGCGCCAGCAGCGGTACAGGGGATTCGGGCAATCAGCCCCAGCATTTT
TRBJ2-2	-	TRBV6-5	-	CASSYSGDRVTGELFF	TGTGCCAGCAGTTACTCCGGGGACCGCGTCACCGGGGAGCTGTTTTTT
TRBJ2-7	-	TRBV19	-	CASSIPYAARGEVYEQYF	TGTGCCAGTAGTATACCCTACGCGGCGAGGGGGGAGGTGTACGAGCAGTACTTC
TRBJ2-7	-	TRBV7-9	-	CASSLEGTSYEQYF	TGTGCCAGCAGCTTAGAGGGCACCTCCTACGAGCAGTACTTC
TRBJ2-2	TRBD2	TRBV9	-	CASSVRREAPNTGELFF	TGTGCCAGCAGCGTCCGGCGGGAGGCCCCGAACACCGGGGAGCTGTTTTTT
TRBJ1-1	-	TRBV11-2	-	CASSYGSAAFF	TGTGCCAGCAGCTACGGTTCGGCAGCTTTCTTT
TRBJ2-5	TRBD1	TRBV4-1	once	CASSQLTGGETQYF	TGCGCCAGCAGCCAGCTGACAGGGGGCGAGACCCAGTACTTC
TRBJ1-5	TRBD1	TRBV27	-	CASSLPYRGGTGRDQPQHF	TGTGCCAGCAGTTTACCCTACCGGGGGGGGACAGGGCGGGATCAGCCCCAGCATTTT